This T cell receptor beta chain is from a study of T-cell reconstitution after alpha-beta-depleted transplantation in children. Germline V CDR1 and CDR2: SGHTS, YDEGEE. The CDR3 contains 17 residues. Trimming cost V 5 bases and J 5 bases; bases outside gene matches: 16. As it was prepared, the TCRbeta library received unique molecular identifiers. In TCRdb, the PCR reads were re-called with MiXCR into one record per CDR3 protein. There are a few hundred thousand distinct CDR3 sequences in the sample; about 9.4% occur only once, and around 2.5% lies in the top ten. This clonotype has only a few counts.

This chain links TRBV5-8 with TRBJ2-7, with 10 positions matching TRBD1. The TCR comes from a human donor who donated a stem cell graft to a child with acute lymphoblastic leukemia. This sample comprised PBMCs from the stem cell graft donor, obtained from the stem cell graft. This chain's CDR3 is CASRVGTGDHRAHEQYF. The CDR3 DNA reads as TGTGCCAGCAGGGTAGGGACAGGGGACCACCGGGCCCACGAGCAGTACTTC.